The present T cell receptor (beta chain) was sequenced within a study of blood T cell dynamics during melanoma immunotherapy. Study overall: Metastatic melanoma patients received first-line pembrolizumab or nivolumab plus ipilimumab.

Notes on the study in general: Whether repertoire-driving clones were melanoma-specific could not be determined. The most clonal sorted CD8+ subset, immune-effector cells, was closest to cell-free DNA CDR3 sequences.

The assay received all extracted DNA from sorted CD8+ subsets. Assay used: immunoSEQ multiplex PCR; TCRdb lists only in-frame clones, some missing. The table has more than 650 clones, nearly 85% seen once; the top ten hold 9.5% to 10%. About this clone: Its antigen is unidentified.

Indicated time point: week 3, after first cycle of checkpoint inhibitor. Immune-effector memory T cells were defined as CD3+ CD4- CD8+ CD45RA- CD45RO-high CD27- CCR7-. Prior systemic cancer therapy, immunosuppressant use and other active malignancies excluded patients. The length of the CDR3 is 14 residues. Germline-derived CDR1 and CDR2 are SGHTA and FQGTGA. The J segment lost 4 bases and the V segment lost 5 bases, leaving 5 bases of the junction unmatched. The genes are TRBV7-3 and TRBJ2-3, with 8 positions matching TRBD2. Sequencing was performed on CD8+ T cells from blood, taken from a patient treated with checkpoint blockade. The TCR comes from a human donor with melanoma. In DNA form, the CDR3 reads TGTGCCAGCAGCCCAACAGCGGGGGCAGATACGCAGTATTTT. Its protein product is CASSPTAGADTQYF.